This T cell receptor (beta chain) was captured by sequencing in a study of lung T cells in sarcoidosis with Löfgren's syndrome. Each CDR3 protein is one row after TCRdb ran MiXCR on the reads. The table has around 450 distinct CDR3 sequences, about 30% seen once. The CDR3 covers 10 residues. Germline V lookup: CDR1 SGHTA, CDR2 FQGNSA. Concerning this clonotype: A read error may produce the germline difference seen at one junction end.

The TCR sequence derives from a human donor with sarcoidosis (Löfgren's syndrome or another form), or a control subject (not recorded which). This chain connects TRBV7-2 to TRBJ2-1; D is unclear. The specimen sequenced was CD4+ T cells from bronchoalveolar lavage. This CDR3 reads CANTFGEQLF. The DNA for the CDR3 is TGTGCCAACACCTTTGGTGAGCAGCTCTTC.